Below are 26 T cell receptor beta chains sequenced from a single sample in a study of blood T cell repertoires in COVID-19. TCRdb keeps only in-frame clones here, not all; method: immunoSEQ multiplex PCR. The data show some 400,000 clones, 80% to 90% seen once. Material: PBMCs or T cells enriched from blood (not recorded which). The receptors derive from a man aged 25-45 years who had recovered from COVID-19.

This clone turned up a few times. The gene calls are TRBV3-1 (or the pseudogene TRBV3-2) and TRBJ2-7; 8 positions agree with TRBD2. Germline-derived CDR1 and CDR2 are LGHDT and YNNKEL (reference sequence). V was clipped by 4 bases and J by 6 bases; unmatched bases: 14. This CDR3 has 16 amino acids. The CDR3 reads CASSLHPAGLASEQYF. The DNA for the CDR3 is TGTGCCAGCAGCCTTCACCCGGCCGGACTAGCTTCCGAGCAGTACTTC.

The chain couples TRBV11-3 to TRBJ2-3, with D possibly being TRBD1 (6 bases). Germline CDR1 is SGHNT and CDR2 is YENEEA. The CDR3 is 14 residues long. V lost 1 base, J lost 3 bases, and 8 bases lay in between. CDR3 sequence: CASSLATGTDTQYF. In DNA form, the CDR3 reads TGTGCCAGCAGCTTAGCTACAGGGACAGATACGCAGTATTTT.

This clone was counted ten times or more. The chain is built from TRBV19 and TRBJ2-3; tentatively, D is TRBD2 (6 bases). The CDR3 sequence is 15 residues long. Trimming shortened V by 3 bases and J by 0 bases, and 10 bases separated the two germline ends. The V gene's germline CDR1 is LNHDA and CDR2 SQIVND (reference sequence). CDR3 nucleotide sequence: TGTGCCAGTAGTATCTTCGCGGGAAGCACAGATACGCAGTATTTT. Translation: CASSIFAGSTDTQYF. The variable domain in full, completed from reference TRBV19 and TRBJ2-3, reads DGGITQSPKYLFRKEGQNVTLSCEQNLNHDAMYWYRQDPGQGLRLIYYSQIVNDFQKGDIAEGYSVSREKKESFPLTVTSAQKNPTAFYLCASSIFAGSTDTQYFGPGTRLTVL.

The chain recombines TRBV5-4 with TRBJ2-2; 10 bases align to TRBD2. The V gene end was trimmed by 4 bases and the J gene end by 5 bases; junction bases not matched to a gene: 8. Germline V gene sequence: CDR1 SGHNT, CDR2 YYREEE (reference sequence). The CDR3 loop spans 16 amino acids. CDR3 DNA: TGTGCCAGCAGCACCACTAGCGGGATACTTACCGGGGAGCTGTTTTTT. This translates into CASSTTSGILTGELFF.

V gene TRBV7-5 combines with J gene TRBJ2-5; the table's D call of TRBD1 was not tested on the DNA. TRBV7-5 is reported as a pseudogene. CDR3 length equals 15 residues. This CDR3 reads CVPAGGTGGRETQYF. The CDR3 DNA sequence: TGTGTCCCCGCTGGAGGGACAGGGGGTCGAGAGACCCAGTACTTC.

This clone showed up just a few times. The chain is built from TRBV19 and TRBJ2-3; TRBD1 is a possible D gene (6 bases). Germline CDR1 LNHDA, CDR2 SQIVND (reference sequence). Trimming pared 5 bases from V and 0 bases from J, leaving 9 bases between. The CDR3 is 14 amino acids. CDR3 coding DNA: TGTGCCAGTAGTCAACAGGGAAGCACAGATACGCAGTATTTT. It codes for CASSQQGSTDTQYF.

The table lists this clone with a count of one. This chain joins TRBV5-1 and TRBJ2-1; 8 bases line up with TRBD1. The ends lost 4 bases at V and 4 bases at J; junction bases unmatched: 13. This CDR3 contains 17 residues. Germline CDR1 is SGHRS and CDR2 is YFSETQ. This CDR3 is CASSETGWTGIYNEQFF. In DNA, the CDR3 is TGCGCCAGCAGCGAAACGGGATGGACAGGGATTTACAATGAGCAGTTCTTC.

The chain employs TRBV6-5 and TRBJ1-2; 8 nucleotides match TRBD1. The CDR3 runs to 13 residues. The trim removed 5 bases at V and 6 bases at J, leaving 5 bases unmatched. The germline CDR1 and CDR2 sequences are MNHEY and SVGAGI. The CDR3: CASSMGQADGYTF. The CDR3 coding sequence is TGTGCCAGCAGTATGGGACAGGCTGATGGCTACACCTTC.

DNA for the CDR3: TGTGCCAGCAGCTCGGGGGTGGGGCAGACTGAAGCTTTCTTT. This gives the protein CASSSGVGQTEAFF. V is TRBV7-3 and J is TRBJ1-1, with D possibly TRBD1 on 5 matching bases. The V end was cut by 4 bases, the J end by 5 bases, with 14 bases between. CDR1 is SGHTA and CDR2 is FQGTGA in the germline V gene. The CDR3 has 14 amino acids.

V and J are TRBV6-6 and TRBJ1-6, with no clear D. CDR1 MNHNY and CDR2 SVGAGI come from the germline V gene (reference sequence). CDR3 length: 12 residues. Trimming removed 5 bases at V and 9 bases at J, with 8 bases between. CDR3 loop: CASSALGSPLHF. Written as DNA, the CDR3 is TGTGCCAGCAGTGCACTAGGTTCACCCCTCCACTTT.

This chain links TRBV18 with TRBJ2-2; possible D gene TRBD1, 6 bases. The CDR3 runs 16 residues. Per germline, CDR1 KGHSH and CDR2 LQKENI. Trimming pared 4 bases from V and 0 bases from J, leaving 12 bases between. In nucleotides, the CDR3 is TGTGCCAGCTCACGGTTGGACAGCGCGAACACCGGGGAGCTGTTTTTT. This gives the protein CASSRLDSANTGELFF.

This CDR3 reads CASIDWTRGDTEAFF. The DNA of the CDR3 is TGCGCCAGCATCGATTGGACTAGAGGGGACACTGAAGCTTTCTTT. The chain combines TRBV4-1 with TRBJ1-1; tentatively, D is TRBD1 (5 bases). The CDR3 totals 15 residues. The germline gives CDR1 MGHRA, CDR2 YSYEKL. V lost 7 bases and J lost 3, with 18 bases in between.

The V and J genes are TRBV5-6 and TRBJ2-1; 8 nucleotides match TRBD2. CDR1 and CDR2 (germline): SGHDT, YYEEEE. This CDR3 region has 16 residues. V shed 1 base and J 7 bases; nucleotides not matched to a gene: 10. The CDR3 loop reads CASSLYRGGSWNEQFF. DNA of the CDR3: TGTGCCAGCAGCTTGTATCGGGGGGGCTCTTGGAATGAGCAGTTCTTC. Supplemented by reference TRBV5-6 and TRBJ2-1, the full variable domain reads DAGVTQSPTHLIKTRGQQVTLRCSPKSGHDTVSWYQQALGQGPQFIFQYYEEEERQRGNFPDRFSGHQFPNYSSELNVNALLLGDSALYLCASSLYRGGSWNEQFFGPGTRLTVL.

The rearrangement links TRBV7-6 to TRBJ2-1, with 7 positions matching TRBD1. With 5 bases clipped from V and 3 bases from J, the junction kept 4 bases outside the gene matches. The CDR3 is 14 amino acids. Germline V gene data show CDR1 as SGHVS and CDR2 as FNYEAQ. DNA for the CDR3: TGTGCCAGCAGCGAACAGGGGAACTACAATGAGCAGTTCTTC. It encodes CASSEQGNYNEQFF.

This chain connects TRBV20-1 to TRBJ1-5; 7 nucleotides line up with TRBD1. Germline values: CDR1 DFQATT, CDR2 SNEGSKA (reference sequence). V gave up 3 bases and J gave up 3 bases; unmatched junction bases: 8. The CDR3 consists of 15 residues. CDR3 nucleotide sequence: TGCAGTGCTAGTGCAGCCGGGACAGACAATCAGCCCCAGCATTTT. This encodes CSASAAGTDNQPQHF.

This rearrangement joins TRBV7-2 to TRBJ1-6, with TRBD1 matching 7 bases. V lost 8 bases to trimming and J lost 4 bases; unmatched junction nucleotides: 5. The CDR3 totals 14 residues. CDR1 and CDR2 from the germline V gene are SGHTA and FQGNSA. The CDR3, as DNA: TGTGCCAGCGAGGACAGGAGGTATAATTCACCCCTCCACTTT. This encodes CASEDRRYNSPLHF.

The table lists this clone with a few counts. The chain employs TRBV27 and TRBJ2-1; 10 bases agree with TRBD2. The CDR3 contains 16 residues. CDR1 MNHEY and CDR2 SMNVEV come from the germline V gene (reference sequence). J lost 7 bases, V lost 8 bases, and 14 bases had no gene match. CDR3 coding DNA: TGTGCCAGCCGAACCCTTATAGCGGGAGGCAAAAATGAGCAGTTCTTC. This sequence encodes CASRTLIAGGKNEQFF.

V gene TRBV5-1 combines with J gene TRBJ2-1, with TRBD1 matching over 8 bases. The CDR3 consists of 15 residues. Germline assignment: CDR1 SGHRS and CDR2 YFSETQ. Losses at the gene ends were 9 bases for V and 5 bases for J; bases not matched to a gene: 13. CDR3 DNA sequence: TGCGCCACCGCACACCTTAGACAGGGGAACAATGAGCAGTTCTTC. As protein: CATAHLRQGNNEQFF.

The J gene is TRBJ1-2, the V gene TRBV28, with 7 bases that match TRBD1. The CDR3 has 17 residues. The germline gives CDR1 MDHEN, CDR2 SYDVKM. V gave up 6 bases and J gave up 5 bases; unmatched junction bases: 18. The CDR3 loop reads CASSRRGGGQTRYGYTF. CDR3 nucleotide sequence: TGTGCCAGCAGCCGAAGGGGTGGGGGACAGACGCGATATGGCTACACCTTC.

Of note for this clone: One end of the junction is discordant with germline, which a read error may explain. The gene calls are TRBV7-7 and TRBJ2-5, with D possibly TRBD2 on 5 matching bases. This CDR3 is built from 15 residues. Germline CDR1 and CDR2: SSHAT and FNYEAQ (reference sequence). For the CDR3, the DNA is TGTGCTAGCAGCCGTGCGGCGGGCGCCGGGGAGACCCAGTACTTC. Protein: CASSRAAGAGETQYF.

CDR3 DNA sequence: TGTGCCAGTAGTCCCCCCGAACAGAGACCGAACACTGAAGCTTTCTTT. This codes for CASSPPEQRPNTEAFF. The chain recombines TRBV19 with TRBJ1-1; no definite D call. The CDR3 loop spans 16 amino acids. V gave up 5 bases and J gave up 1 base, with 17 bases separating them. Germline loops: CDR1 LNHDA, CDR2 SQIVND (reference sequence).

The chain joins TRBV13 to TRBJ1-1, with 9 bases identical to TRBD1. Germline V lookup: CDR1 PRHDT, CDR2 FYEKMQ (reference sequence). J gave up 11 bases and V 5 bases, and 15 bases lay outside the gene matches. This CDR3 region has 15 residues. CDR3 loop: CASSPWDRAGGEAFF. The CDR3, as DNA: TGTGCCAGCAGCCCATGGGACAGGGCGGGTGGTGAGGCTTTCTTT.

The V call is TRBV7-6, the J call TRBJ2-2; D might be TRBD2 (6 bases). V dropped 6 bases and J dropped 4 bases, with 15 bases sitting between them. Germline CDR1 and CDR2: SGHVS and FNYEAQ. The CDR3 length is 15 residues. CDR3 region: CASSSQVGGTGELFF. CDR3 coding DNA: TGTGCCAGCAGTTCCCAAGTGGGGGGCACCGGGGAGCTGTTTTTT.

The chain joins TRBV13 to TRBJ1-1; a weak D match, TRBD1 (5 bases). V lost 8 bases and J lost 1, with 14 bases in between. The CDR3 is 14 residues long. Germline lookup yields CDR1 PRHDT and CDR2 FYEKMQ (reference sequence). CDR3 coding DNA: TGTGCCAGCTTCCGGGACTCCCGGAACACTGAAGCTTTCTTT. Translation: CASFRDSRNTEAFF.

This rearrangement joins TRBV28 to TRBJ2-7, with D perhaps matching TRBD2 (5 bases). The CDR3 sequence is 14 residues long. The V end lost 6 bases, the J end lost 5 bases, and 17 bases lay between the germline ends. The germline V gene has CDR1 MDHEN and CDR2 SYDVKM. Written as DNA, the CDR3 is TGTGCCAGCAGACCCGGACTGCTGGAGAACGAGCAGTACTTC. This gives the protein CASRPGLLENEQYF.

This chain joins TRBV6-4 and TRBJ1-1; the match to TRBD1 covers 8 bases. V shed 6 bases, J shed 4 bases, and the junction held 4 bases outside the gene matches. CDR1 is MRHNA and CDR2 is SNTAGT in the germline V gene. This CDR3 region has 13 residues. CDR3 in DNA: TGTGCCAGCAGATCACAGGGGGGCACTGAAGCTTTCTTT. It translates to CASRSQGGTEAFF.